The 18 T cell receptor beta chains below all came from one sample that was sequenced in a study of T cell responses to AZD1222 COVID-19 vaccine. The table came from immunoSEQ multiplex PCR; TCRdb's copy has only in-frame clones and leaves some out. The top ten clones hold under 8% of a sample with some 150,000 clones, 80% to 90% of them seen once. The sample in question was peripheral blood, obtained after recovery from COVID-19. These TCRs come from an adult who had recovered from COVID-19.

The chain joins TRBV27 to TRBJ1-6; D perhaps matches TRBD1 (5 bases). This CDR3 contains 16 residues. Germline CDR1 MNHEY, CDR2 SMNVEV (reference sequence). V lost 6 bases to trimming and J lost 2 bases, with 14 bases between them. Here the CDR3 DNA reads TGTGCCAGCAGCCGGGTGGGGGGGACCTATAATTCACCCCTCCACTTT. It specifies CASSRVGGTYNSPLHF.

The rearrangement links TRBV7-9 to TRBJ1-2; 9 bases are a match to TRBD1. Trimming cost V 5 bases and J 8 bases; bases outside gene matches: 12. In germline, CDR1 is SEHNR, CDR2 FQNEAQ (reference sequence). The CDR3 consists of 15 residues. DNA of the CDR3: TGTGCCAGCAGCCCAGAACCGGGACAGGGTACGGGCTACACCTTC. Its translation: CASSPEPGQGTGYTF.

There are a few counts of this clone. The chain has TRBV5-8 and TRBJ1-4, with D maybe TRBD1 (5 bases). Trimming shortened V by 0 bases and J by 0 bases, and 18 bases separated the two germline ends. CDR3 length: 19 amino acids. Germline CDR1 is SGHTS and CDR2 is YDEGEE. CDR3 loop: CASSLAGHGALATNEKLFF. The CDR3, as DNA: TGTGCCAGCAGCTTGGCTGGACACGGGGCTCTTGCAACTAATGAAAAACTGTTTTTT.

The CDR3 region has the DNA TGTGCCAGCAGCTTAGCACTAGCGGGAGTCTCCTACGAGCAGTACTTC. The encoded protein is CASSLALAGVSYEQYF. V usage is TRBV7-2 and J usage is TRBJ2-7, with 11 bases identical to TRBD2. Trimming at V came to 0 bases and at J to 0 bases, leaving 1 base not matched to a gene. Germline CDR1 and CDR2: SGHTA and FQGNSA. The CDR3 is 16 residues long.

The chain carries TRBV6-2 or TRBV6-3 and TRBJ2-7; perhaps TRBD1 as D (5 bases). Germline CDR1 is MNHEY and CDR2 is SVGEGT. This CDR3 spans 12 amino acids. The germline V and J ends were trimmed by 6 bases and 1 base, with 7 bases remaining between them. The CDR3 region is CASSDSSYEQYF. Here the CDR3 DNA reads TGTGCCAGCAGCGACAGTTCCTACGAGCAGTACTTC.

This chain links TRBV4-1 with TRBJ2-7; D may correspond to TRBD1 or TRBD2 (6 bases each). Trimming cost V 1 base and J 3 bases, with 13 bases left between them. Germline V lookup: CDR1 MGHRA, CDR2 YSYEKL. The CDR3 loop spans 15 amino acids. CDR3: CASSQVGGRNYEQYF. CDR3 sequence (DNA): TGCGCCAGCAGCCAAGTCGGGGGCCGTAACTACGAGCAGTACTTC.

The chain links TRBV19 to TRBJ2-5; D remains ambiguous. The germline V gene encodes CDR1 LNHDA and CDR2 SQIVND (reference sequence). Trimming took 3 bases from V and 2 from J, leaving 7 bases between them. The CDR3 covers 13 residues. The CDR3 DNA is TGTGCCAGTAGTATTGGCCGACAAGAGACCCAGTACTTC. It codes for CASSIGRQETQYF.

A word on this clone: The sample has other DNA sequences that encode this CDR3 too. The gene calls are TRBV7-3 and TRBJ1-1; no clear D gene. Looked up from germline, CDR1 is SGHTA and CDR2 is FQGTGA. The V gene lost 2 bases and the J gene lost 1 base, with 8 bases spanning the gap. The CDR3 runs 14 residues. For the CDR3, the DNA is TGTGCCAGCAGCTTAGAGGGAGGGAACACTGAAGCTTTCTTT. It encodes CASSLEGGNTEAFF.

J is TRBJ1-1 and V is TRBV11-3; D not resolved. V lost 5 bases, J lost 4 bases, and 11 bases lay in between. CDR1 is SGHNT and CDR2 is YENEEA in the germline V gene. This CDR3 contains 13 residues. Written as DNA, the CDR3 is TGTGCCAGCAGCCTCCGGGCCGGCACTGAAGCTTTCTTT. Translation gives CASSLRAGTEAFF.

The chain carries TRBV27 and TRBJ1-1; 10 bases match TRBD1. J lost 3 bases, V lost 7 bases, and 5 bases had no gene match. Germline CDR1 and CDR2: MNHEY and SMNVEV (reference sequence). CDR3 length: 14 amino acids. The CDR3 DNA is TGTGCCAGCACCCGACAGGGGGCTCACACTGAAGCTTTCTTT. It yields the protein CASTRQGAHTEAFF.

The V and J genes are TRBV29-1 and TRBJ2-1; TRBD1 aligns across 7 bases. Germline CDR1 SQVTM, CDR2 ANQGSEA. V lost 7 bases and J lost 2; bases outside the gene matches: 5. This CDR3 has 13 residues. The CDR3 region has the DNA TGCAGCGCTATTACAGGGGCCTACAATGAGCAGTTCTTC. Translating gives CSAITGAYNEQFF.

CDR3 protein: CASSMSRLDYEQYF. CDR3 in DNA: TGTGCCAGTAGTATGTCCAGGCTCGACTACGAGCAGTACTTC. The chain has TRBV19 and TRBJ2-7; no clear D. From germline, CDR1 is LNHDA and CDR2 SQIVND (reference sequence). The CDR3 is 14 amino acids. V was cut by 3 bases and J by 3 bases, with 12 bases left in between.

The genes are TRBV19 and TRBJ1-2; 9 nucleotides align to TRBD1. The CDR3 is 16 residues long. Germline values: CDR1 LNHDA, CDR2 SQIVND (reference sequence). V was pared by 7 bases and J by 2 bases, with 11 bases of the junction left unmatched. Here the CDR3 reads CASTLGNRGPNYGYTF. CDR3 sequence (DNA): TGTGCCAGTACCCTCGGTAACAGGGGGCCAAACTATGGCTACACCTTC.

DNA of the CDR3: TGTGCCAGCAGCTCCCCGGGACAGGGAATTAATTCACCCCTCCACTTT. Translation: CASSSPGQGINSPLHF. The chain employs TRBV11-2 and TRBJ1-6; TRBD1 matches 9 bases. The V gene end was trimmed by 4 bases and the J gene end by 6 bases; junction bases not matched to a gene: 7. Germline V CDR1 and CDR2: SGHAT, FQNNGV. The CDR3 has 16 amino acids. The full variable domain, completed using reference TRBV11-2 and TRBJ1-6, is EAGVAQSPRYKIIEKRQSVAFWCNPISGHATLYWYQQILGQGPKLLIQFQNNGVVDDSQLPKDRFSAERLKGVDSTLKIQPAKLEDSAVYLCASSSPGQGINSPLHFGNGTRLTVT.

This chain joins TRBV14 and TRBJ2-4; D gene unclear. Trimming removed 0 bases from V and 6 bases from J, with 9 bases in between. Germline loops: CDR1 SGHDN, CDR2 FVKESK. The CDR3 covers 14 residues. For the CDR3, the DNA is TGTGCCAGCAGCCAAGATGTCGACACAAACATTCAGTACTTC. Its protein is CASSQDVDTNIQYF.

The chain recombines TRBV19 with TRBJ1-1; 7 bases map to TRBD1. Germline V gene sequence: CDR1 LNHDA, CDR2 SQIVND (reference sequence). V gave up 9 bases and J gave up 4 bases; unmatched junction bases: 11. The CDR3 covers 14 residues. The CDR3 DNA reads as TGTGCCAGCAGCCGTGACAGGGAGGTCACTGAAGCTTTCTTT. It translates to CASSRDREVTEAFF.

V is TRBV11-3 and J is TRBJ2-7; 13 bases map to TRBD2. CDR3 size: 15 residues. After removal of 0 bases from V and 10 bases from J, the junction contained 6 bases not matched to a gene. Germline assignment: CDR1 SGHNT and CDR2 YENEEA. The CDR3 region has the DNA TGTGCCAGCAGCTTAGATGGGACTAGCGGGACTGTTCAGTACTTC. This encodes CASSLDGTSGTVQYF.

This clone was seen a single time. As DNA, the CDR3 is TGCGCCAGCAGAGAACCTGGAGATACGCAGTATTTT. It encodes CASREPGDTQYF. The rearrangement joins TRBV5-1 to TRBJ2-3; D unclear. From germline, CDR1 is SGHRS and CDR2 YFSETQ. CDR3 length equals 12 residues. V was pared by 5 bases and J by 5 bases, with 9 bases between.